This entry is about one T cell receptor beta chain. Its antigen is as yet unknown. This sample was taken from a study of regulatory T cells in long-lasting Graves disease. Study-wide background: Treatment with antithyroid drugs for over 5 years, together with positive TSH receptor antibodies, meant persistent Graves' disease.

Time point defined: persistent/refractory GD, antithyroid drugs over 5 years with positive TRAb. PBMC RNA served as the TCR library source. Investigators report Graves' disease was diagnosed under American Thyroid Association guidelines. Roughly 9 milliliters of peripheral blood went into EDTA tubes. Overall study findings and caveats: Persistent disease exhibited a predilection for TRBV28, TRBJ1-2 and TRBJ2-5.

Germline V gene sequence: CDR1 SGHRS, CDR2 YFSETQ. The CDR3 is 14 residues long. Trimming removed 1 base from V and 6 bases from J, with 13 bases in between. iRepertoire HTBI primers and Arm-PCR of CDR3 regions built TCR beta libraries. One entry per CDR3 protein results from TCRdb running MiXCR on the multiplex PCR reads. The sample shows hundreds of thousands of distinct CDR3 sequences, about 32% of them seen only once. Here the sequenced sample was peripheral blood mononuclear cells (PBMCs), taken when the disease was refractory, from a patient treated with antithyroid drugs. The V call is TRBV5-1, the J call TRBJ1-2; D uncertain. The source of this sequence is a female donor with Graves disease. This chain's CDR3 is CASSLSTGRDGYTF. DNA of the CDR3: TGCGCCAGCAGCTTGAGTACGGGTCGAGATGGCTACACCTTC.